This T cell receptor (beta chain) emerged from a study of blood T cells in healthy people across ages. Study conclusions and caveats: Since the PBMCs were unsorted, naive and antigen-experienced cells could not be conclusively compared. Roughly linearly, TCR beta diversity per million T cells fell as age increased.

Looked up from germline, CDR1 is SGHDT and CDR2 is YYEEEE. The CDR3 spans 12 residues. A second PCR of about 7 to 12 cycles used a sample-barcoded 5' primer and a J-beta primer mix. TCRdb re-called the 5' RACE reads with MiXCR, one entry per CDR3 protein. The table has roughly 2 million distinct CDR3 sequences, around 50% seen once. Concerning this clonotype: The target antigen is unknown. Germline and junction disagree at one end, which may indicate a read error.

This TCR came from a woman aged 40-49 years in good health. Sample: blood. V gene TRBV5-6 combines with J gene TRBJ1-2; D remains ambiguous. CDR3 coding DNA: TGTGCTAGCAGTCGCGTAGTGAATGGCTACACCTTC. Its protein product is CASSRVVNGYTF.